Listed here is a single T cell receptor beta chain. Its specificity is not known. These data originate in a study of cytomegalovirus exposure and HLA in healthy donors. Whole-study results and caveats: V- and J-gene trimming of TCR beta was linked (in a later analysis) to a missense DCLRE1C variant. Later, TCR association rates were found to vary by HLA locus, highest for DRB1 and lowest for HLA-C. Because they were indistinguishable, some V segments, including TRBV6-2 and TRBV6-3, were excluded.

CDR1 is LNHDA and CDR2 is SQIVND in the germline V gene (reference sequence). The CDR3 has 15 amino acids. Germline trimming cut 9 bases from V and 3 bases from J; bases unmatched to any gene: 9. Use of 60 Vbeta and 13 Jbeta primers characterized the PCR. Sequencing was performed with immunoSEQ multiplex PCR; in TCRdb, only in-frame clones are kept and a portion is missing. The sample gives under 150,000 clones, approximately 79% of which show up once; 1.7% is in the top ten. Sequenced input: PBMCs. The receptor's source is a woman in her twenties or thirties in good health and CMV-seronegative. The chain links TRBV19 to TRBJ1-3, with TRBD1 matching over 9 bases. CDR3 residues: CASIYRGRSGNTIYF. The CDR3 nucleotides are TGTGCCAGCATATACAGGGGGCGCAGTGGAAACACCATATATTTT.